This T cell receptor (beta chain) was retrieved from a study of human T cells and chemical hapten exposure (dated by TCRdb to 2020 to 2022). For the study in its entirety: For sensitization, 2% DPC in acetone was applied to a roughly 2 cm by roughly 2 cm area of upper inner arm skin. Blood for TCR sequencing was provided by twenty-nine alopecia patients at one to four time points (pre-sensitization, 2, 6 and 24 weeks). Libraries were combined into a pool for sequencing, and differences in TCR yield between samples came mainly from small differences in library volumes within the pool. Patch testing on the upper back used Finn chambers containing 0.01% DPC, with scoring done after 6 days according to International Contact Dermatitis Research Group standards. The patient cohort, mostly female, included alopecia areata with under or over 50% scalp involvement, alopecia totalis and alopecia universalis. Peripheral blood TCR repertoire changes were tracked in vivo in alopecia patients during primary and secondary sensitization to the hapten diphenylcyclopropenone (DPC). Blood was sampled from patients pre-sensitization (week 0) and at 2, 6 and about 24 weeks after DPC sensitization. Patients additionally received weekly therapeutic DPC doses to the scalp throughout the roughly 25-week study period. General study outcomes and caveats: After repeated subsampling, the strength of the expansion versus patch-test correlation and the threshold at which it became significant changed. Alopecia, a presumed autoimmune disease, was present in all patients, so the immune response of the patients might differ from that of healthy individuals. DPC sensitization did not change the number of TCRs with a frequency above 1 in 1000, and there was no evidence of changes in global repertoire structure. Expanded TCRs formed significantly more large CDR3 similarity clusters than pre-sensitization or healthy control sets, consistent with antigen-driven responses. A positive correlation was found between the number of PT1 expanded TCRs and patch test score, with significance reached at thresholds 8, 16 and 32 but not 4.

Receptor amplification or capture employed RACE. Sequencing was performed on a NextSeq 500. Library preparation attached unique molecular identifiers to individual cDNA molecules for quantitative, reproducible TCR counting. For every blood RNA sample, sequencing covered both the TCR alpha and TCR beta chains. The study's own analysis went as follows. A median of about 100,000 TCRs per sample was observed, with a range of roughly 20,000 to 700,000. The Decombinator software suite was used to annotate the V, J and CDR3 of the TCR reads. Every sample was subsampled to the same number of TCRs (28,000) for the PS versus PT1 abundance plots. Expanded TCRs were defined as absent before sensitization and observed at least eight times at the 2-week time point. TCRdb took the public reads, trimmed them with fastp at Q25, ran MiXCR for clone calling and kept in-frame beta chains. Identical CDR3 protein sequences are pooled into one entry, listed with their most common genes and DNA. The V and J calls come from TCRdb's annotation, not from the publication. Present in this sample are approximately 90,000 distinct CDR3 sequences, more than 9.5% of which were seen just once. Roughly 2.2% of the sample lies in the top ten.

According to the study, the label for this sample's time point signals: patch test 2, 6 weeks after DPC sensitization. Reading the label with the study, this specimen's treatment or condition is: therapeutic diphenylcyclopropenone sensitization with weekly scalp DPC. At every patch-test visit, the blood draw took place before the patch test was put on. Patients were considered eligible if aged 18 to 70, diagnosed with alopecia and deemed suitable for DPC therapy, and patients were excluded if pregnant. Total RNA was extracted from unfractionated whole blood that had been collected in Tempus Blood RNA tubes. To note about this clonotype: The clone's antigen remains unknown. No base-level quality is on record; no much larger clone is a single base apart.

The CDR3 holds 13 amino acids from the cysteine to the phenylalanine. Kept here is only the CDR3 DNA, which spans 39 bases and is read in frame from base 1. The germline V gene gives CDR1 as MDHEN and CDR2 as SYDVKM. V and J are truncated by 2 bases and 1 base respectively, leaving an intervening sequence of 6 bases. The specimen was whole blood, collected in connection with sensitization to the hapten diphenylcyclopropenone (DPC). This receptor was identified in a man aged 35 to 55 with alopecia areata. Some clones in this sample may be carry-over from other donors' samples. The chain was built from TRBV28 and TRBJ2-7; a confident D gene designation cannot be given. The CDR3 protein sequence reads: CASSLMLSYEQYF. In nucleotide form, the sequence is TGTGCCAGCAGTTTAATGCTATCCTACGAGCAGTACTTC.